The 14 T cell receptor beta chains below were found in one sample sequenced in a study of CD8+ T cells in alopecia areata. Sequencing used cDNA as its template, made by extracting RNA and reverse transcribing it. Assay: immunoSEQ multiplex PCR; the TCRdb copy retains only in-frame clones and omits some. The sample comprises around 150,000 clones, less than 75% of which are singletons, and about 38% rests with the top ten. The sequencing input was CD8+ T cells sorted from blood. The receptors stem from a human donor in good health.

The chain joins TRBV13 to TRBJ2-5; D uncertain. Matching the DNA end better, TRBJ2-7 makes the J call doubtful. This CDR3 is 13 amino acids long. Germline-derived CDR1 and CDR2 are PRHDT and FYEKMQ (reference sequence). This chain's CDR3 is CASSSDRSYEQYF. The CDR3 DNA reads TGTGCCAGCAGCTCAGATCGCTCCTACGAGCAGTACTTC.

The rearrangement uses TRBV2 and TRBJ2-5; TRBD1 matches at 11 bases. Germline values: CDR1 SNHLY, CDR2 FYNNEI. This CDR3 has 17 amino acids. The ends lost 2 bases at V and 5 bases at J; junction bases unmatched: 10. The CDR3 here is CASSEPLGTGGLETQYF. CDR3 coding DNA: TGTGCCAGCAGTGAACCATTGGGGACAGGGGGTCTGGAGACCCAGTACTTC. Complete variable domain (other parts from reference TRBV2 and TRBJ2-5): EPEVTQTPSHQVTQMGQEVILRCVPISNHLYFYWYRQILGQKVEFLVSFYNNEISEKSEIFDDQFSVERPDGSNFTLKIRSTKLEDSAMYFCASSEPLGTGGLETQYFGPGTRLLVL.

The chain joins TRBV29-1 to TRBJ2-5, with D perhaps matching TRBD2 (7 bases). This CDR3 spans 14 amino acids. Germline CDR1 reads SQVTM; CDR2 reads ANQGSEA. The V end was cut by 7 bases, the J end by 4 bases, with 19 bases between. DNA for the CDR3: TGCAGCGCGGGGGGCCACAGGGATCGAGAGACCCAGTACTTC. It specifies CSAGGHRDRETQYF. Drawing the rest from reference TRBV29-1 and TRBJ2-5, the complete variable domain is SAVISQKPSRDICQRGTSLTIQCQVDSQVTMMFWYRQQPGQSLTLIATANQGSEATYESGFVIDKFPISRPNLTFSTLTVSNMSPEDSSIYLCSAGGHRDRETQYFGPGTRLLVL.

The genes are TRBV6-4 and TRBJ1-1; D is unresolved. The CDR3 totals 12 residues. V shed 3 bases and J shed 3 bases, with 5 bases lying between them. Germline lookup yields CDR1 MRHNA and CDR2 SNTAGT. CDR3 in DNA: TGTGCCAGCAGTGATTCGGACACTGAAGCTTTCTTT. Translation gives CASSDSDTEAFF.

V usage is TRBV7-9 and J usage is TRBJ1-1; the D gene is possibly TRBD1 (5 bases). The CDR3 extends over 12 amino acids. The V and J ends lost 8 bases and 3 bases respectively, with 10 bases between them. Per germline, CDR1 SEHNR and CDR2 FQNEAQ (reference sequence). The CDR3 is CASGGGDTEAFF. The CDR3 DNA reads TGTGCCAGCGGTGGGGGGGACACTGAAGCTTTCTTT. The full variable domain, with the rest looked up from reference TRBV7-9 and TRBJ1-1, is DTGVSQNPRHKITKRGQNVTFRCDPISEHNRLYWYRQTLGQGPEFLTYFQNEAQLEKSRLLSDRFSAERPKGSFSTLEIQRTEQGDSAMYLCASGGGDTEAFFGQGTRLTVV.

This clone was observed a few times. The V gene is TRBV29-1, the J gene TRBJ2-5; TRBD2 might be the D (6 bases). Germline V gene data show CDR1 as SQVTM and CDR2 as ANQGSEA. The CDR3 contains 13 residues. Trimming stripped 5 bases from V and 5 bases from J, with 15 bases between. The CDR3 spells CSVSGVVSETQYF. The CDR3 DNA follows: TGCAGCGTTTCGGGGGTTGTATCGGAGACCCAGTACTTC.

The chain joins TRBV5-4 to TRBJ1-3; perhaps TRBD1 as D (5 bases). Trimming cost V 4 bases and J 7 bases, with 12 bases left between them. This CDR3 is built from 13 residues. The V gene's germline CDR1 is SGHNT and CDR2 YYREEE (reference sequence). The chain's CDR3 is CASSADSVNTIYF. The CDR3 DNA reads as TGTGCCAGCAGCGCTGACAGCGTGAACACCATATATTTT.

As for this clone: Other DNA sequences of this sample code for an identical CDR3. The V gene is TRBV27, the J gene TRBJ2-7; the D gene is possibly TRBD1 (6 bases). Germline V gene data show CDR1 as MNHEY and CDR2 as SMNVEV (reference sequence). Trimming cost V 0 bases and J 0 bases, with 6 bases left between them. This CDR3 has 14 amino acids. CDR3 in amino acids: CASSLSTGSYEQYF. The CDR3, as DNA: TGTGCCAGCAGTTTATCGACAGGCTCCTACGAGCAGTACTTC.

This clone was seen only once. The junction and the germline gene differ at one end; a read error may be behind it. Other DNA sequences in this specimen translate into the identical CDR3. The chain couples TRBV30 to TRBJ1-5; D is uncertain. Germline CDR1 GTSNPN, CDR2 SVGIG (reference sequence). This CDR3 is 14 amino acids long. CDR3 sequence: CAWSVGAGNQPQHF. CDR3 DNA sequence: TGTGCCTGGAGTGTCGGAGCGGGCAACCAGCCCCAGCATTTT.

The gene calls are TRBV27 and TRBJ2-1; 10 nucleotides match TRBD2. Germline trimming cut 5 bases from V and 2 bases from J; bases unmatched to any gene: 6. This CDR3 contains 16 residues. Germline CDR1 reads MNHEY; CDR2 reads SMNVEV (reference sequence). CDR3 coding DNA: TGTGCCAGCAGTCTCGCCGGGACTAGCGCCTACAATGAGCAGTTCTTC. Encoded protein: CASSLAGTSAYNEQFF.

J is TRBJ2-1 and V is TRBV29-1, with TRBD2 matching 14 bases. Losses at the gene ends were 2 bases for V and 6 bases for J; bases not matched to a gene: 18. This CDR3 is 20 amino acids long. Germline loops: CDR1 SQVTM, CDR2 ANQGSEA. As DNA, the CDR3 is TGCAGCGTTGAAATCCGCCGACTTAATAGACTAGCGGGAGGGGGCAATGAGCAGTTCTTC. It translates to CSVEIRRLNRLAGGGNEQFF.

This chain joins TRBV13 and TRBJ2-1; 8 nucleotides match TRBD1. Germline values: CDR1 PRHDT, CDR2 FYEKMQ (reference sequence). The CDR3 is 13 amino acids. V was clipped by 0 bases and J by 9 bases; unmatched bases: 1. CDR3 in DNA: TGTGCCAGCAGCTTAGGCCAGGGGGCTGAGCAGTTCTTC. This translates into CASSLGQGAEQFF. Full variable domain (missing parts from reference TRBV13 and TRBJ2-1): AAGVIQSPRHLIKEKRETATLKCYPIPRHDTVYWYQQGPGQDPQFLISFYEKMQSDKGSIPDRFSAQQFSDYHSELNMSSLELGDSALYFCASSLGQGAEQFFGPGTRLTVL.

This chain joins TRBV10-3 and TRBJ2-2; D is possibly TRBD2 (5 bases). V gave up 2 bases and J gave up 6 bases, with 10 bases separating them. The CDR3 runs to 14 residues. CDR1 ENHRY and CDR2 SYGVKD come from the germline V gene. The chain's CDR3 is CAISEEEEPGELFF. CDR3 in DNA: TGTGCCATCAGTGAGGAGGAGGAACCCGGGGAGCTGTTTTTT.

This clone showed up just a few times. The chain recombines TRBV29-1 with TRBJ2-6, with TRBD1 identical over 10 bases. CDR1 is SQVTM and CDR2 is ANQGSEA in the germline V gene. The CDR3 has 18 residues. J was trimmed by 2 bases and V by 6 bases; bases with no gene match: 13. CDR3 in DNA: TGCAGCGTAGGGGTCCGGGACAGGGGCGAGACTGGGGCCAACGTCCTGACTTTC. Translated, it gives CSVGVRDRGETGANVLTF.